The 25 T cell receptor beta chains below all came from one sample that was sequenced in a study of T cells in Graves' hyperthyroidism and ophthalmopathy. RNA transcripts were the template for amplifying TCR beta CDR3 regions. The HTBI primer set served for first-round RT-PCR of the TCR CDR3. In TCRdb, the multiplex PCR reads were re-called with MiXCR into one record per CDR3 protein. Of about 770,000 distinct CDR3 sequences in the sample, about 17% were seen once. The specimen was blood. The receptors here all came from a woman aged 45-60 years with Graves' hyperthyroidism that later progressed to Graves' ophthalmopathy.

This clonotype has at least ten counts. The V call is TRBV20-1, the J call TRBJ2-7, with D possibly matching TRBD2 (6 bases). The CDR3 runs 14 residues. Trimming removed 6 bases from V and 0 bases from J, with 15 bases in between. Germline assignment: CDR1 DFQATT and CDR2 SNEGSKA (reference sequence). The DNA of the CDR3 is TGCAGTGCGCACACTAGCACGAGCTCCTACGAGCAGTACTTC. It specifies CSAHTSTSSYEQYF.

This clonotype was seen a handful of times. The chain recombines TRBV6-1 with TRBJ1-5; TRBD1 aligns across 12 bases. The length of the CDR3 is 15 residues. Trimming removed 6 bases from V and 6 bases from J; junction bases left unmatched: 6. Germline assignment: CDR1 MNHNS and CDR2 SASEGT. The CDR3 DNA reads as TGTGCCAGCAGCCCCGGGACAGGGGGCCCTCAGCCCCAGCATTTT. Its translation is CASSPGTGGPQPQHF.

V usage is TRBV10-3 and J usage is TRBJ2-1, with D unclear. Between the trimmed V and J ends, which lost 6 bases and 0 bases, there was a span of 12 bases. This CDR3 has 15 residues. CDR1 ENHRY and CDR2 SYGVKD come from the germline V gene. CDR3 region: CAIRTDGSSYNEQFF. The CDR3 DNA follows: TGTGCCATCAGGACTGACGGAAGCTCCTACAATGAGCAGTTCTTC.

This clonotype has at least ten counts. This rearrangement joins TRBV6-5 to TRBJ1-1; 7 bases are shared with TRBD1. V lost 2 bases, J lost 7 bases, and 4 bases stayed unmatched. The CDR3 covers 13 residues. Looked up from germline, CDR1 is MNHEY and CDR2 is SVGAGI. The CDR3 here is CASSYAGQDEAFF. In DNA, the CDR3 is TGTGCCAGCAGTTACGCTGGACAGGATGAAGCTTTCTTT.

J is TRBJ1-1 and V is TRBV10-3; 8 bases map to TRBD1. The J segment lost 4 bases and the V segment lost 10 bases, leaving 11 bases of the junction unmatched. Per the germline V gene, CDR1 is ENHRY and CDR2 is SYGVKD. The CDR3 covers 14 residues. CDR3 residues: CATGEAGGFTEAFF. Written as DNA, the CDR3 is TGTGCCACCGGGGAGGCAGGGGGCTTCACTGAAGCTTTCTTT.

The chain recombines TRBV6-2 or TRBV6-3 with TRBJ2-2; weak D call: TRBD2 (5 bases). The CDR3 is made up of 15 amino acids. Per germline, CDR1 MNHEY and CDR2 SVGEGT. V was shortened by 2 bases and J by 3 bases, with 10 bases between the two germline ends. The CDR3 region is CASSYGLAYTGELFF. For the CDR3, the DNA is TGTGCCAGCAGTTACGGGCTAGCTTACACCGGGGAGCTGTTTTTT.

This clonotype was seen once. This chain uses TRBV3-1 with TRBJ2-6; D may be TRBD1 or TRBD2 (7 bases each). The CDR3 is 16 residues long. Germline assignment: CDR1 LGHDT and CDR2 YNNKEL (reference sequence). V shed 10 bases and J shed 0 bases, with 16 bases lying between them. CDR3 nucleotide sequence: TGTGCCACCAGGGGGGGGCTCAGCTCTGGGGCCAACGTCCTGACTTTC. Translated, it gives CATRGGLSSGANVLTF.

Here the CDR3 reads CASSSWAGNQPQHF. The CDR3 DNA follows: TGTGCCAGCAGCTCGTGGGCGGGCAATCAGCCCCAGCATTTT. The rearrangement links TRBV27 to TRBJ1-5; D not resolved. V gave up 6 bases and J gave up 2 bases, with 11 bases separating them. CDR3 size: 14 residues. CDR1 and CDR2 (germline): MNHEY, SMNVEV (reference sequence).

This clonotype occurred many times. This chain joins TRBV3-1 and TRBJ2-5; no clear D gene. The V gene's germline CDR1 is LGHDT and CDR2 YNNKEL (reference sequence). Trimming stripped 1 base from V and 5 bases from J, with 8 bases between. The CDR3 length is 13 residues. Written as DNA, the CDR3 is TGTGCCAGCAGCCAAGGCTGGAGCGAGACCCAGTACTTC. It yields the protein CASSQGWSETQYF.

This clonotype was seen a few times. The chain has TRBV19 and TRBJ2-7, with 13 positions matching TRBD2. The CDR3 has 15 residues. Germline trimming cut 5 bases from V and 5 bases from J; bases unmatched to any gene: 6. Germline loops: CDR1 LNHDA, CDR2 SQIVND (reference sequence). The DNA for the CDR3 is TGTGCCAGTAGTGCTGGACTAGCGGGGGTCGACGAGCAGTACTTC. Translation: CASSAGLAGVDEQYF.

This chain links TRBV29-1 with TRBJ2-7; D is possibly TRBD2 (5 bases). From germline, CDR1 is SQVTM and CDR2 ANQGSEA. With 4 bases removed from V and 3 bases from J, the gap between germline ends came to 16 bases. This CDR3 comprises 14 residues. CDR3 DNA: TGCAGCGTTGGGGTGTCAGGTCGGGACTACGAGCAGTACTTC. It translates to CSVGVSGRDYEQYF.

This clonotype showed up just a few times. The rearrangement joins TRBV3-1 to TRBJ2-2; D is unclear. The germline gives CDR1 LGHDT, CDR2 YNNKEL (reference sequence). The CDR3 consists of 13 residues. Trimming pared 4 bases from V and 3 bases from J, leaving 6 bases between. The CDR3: CASSPTYTGELFF. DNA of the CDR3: TGTGCCAGCAGCCCGACTTACACCGGGGAGCTGTTTTTT.

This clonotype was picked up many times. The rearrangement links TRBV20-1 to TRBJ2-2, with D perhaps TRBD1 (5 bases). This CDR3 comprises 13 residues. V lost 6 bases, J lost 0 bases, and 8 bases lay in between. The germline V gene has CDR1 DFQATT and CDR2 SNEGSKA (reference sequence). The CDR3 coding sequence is TGCAGTGCCGGACACACGAACACCGGGGAGCTGTTTTTT. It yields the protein CSAGHTNTGELFF.

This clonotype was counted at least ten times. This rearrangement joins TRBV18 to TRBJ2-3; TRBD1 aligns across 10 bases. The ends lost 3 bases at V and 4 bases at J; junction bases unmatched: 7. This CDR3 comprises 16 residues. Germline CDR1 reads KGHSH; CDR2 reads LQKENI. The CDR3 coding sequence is TGTGCCAGCTCACCGACAGGGGGCCTCGCATCAGATACGCAGTATTTT. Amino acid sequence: CASSPTGGLASDTQYF.

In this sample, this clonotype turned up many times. CDR3 residues: CASSSRTSGGFF. As DNA, the CDR3 is TGTGCCAGCTCATCGAGGACTAGCGGGGGGTTCTTC. This sequence joins TRBV18 and TRBJ2-1; 13 bases line up with TRBD2. The CDR3 totals 12 residues. The V gene end was trimmed by 5 bases and the J gene end by 15 bases; junction bases not matched to a gene: 4. Germline V gene sequence: CDR1 KGHSH, CDR2 LQKENI.

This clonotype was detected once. The CDR3 coding sequence is TGTGCCAGCAGCCCCGGACCGGGCGGGGGCATTGAGCAGTTCTTC. This gives the protein CASSPGPGGGIEQFF. The chain links TRBV9 to TRBJ2-1, with a weak D call TRBD2 (7 bases). The germline gives CDR1 SGDLS, CDR2 YYNGEE. V lost 4 bases and J lost 9, with 20 bases in between. CDR3 length: 15 residues.

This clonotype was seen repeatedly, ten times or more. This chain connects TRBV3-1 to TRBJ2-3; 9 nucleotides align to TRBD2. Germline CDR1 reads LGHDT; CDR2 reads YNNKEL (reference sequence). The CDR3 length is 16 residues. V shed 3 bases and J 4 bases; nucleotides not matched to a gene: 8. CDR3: CASSQRGGPYADTQYF. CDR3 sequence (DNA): TGTGCCAGCAGCCAGCGGGGGGGCCCCTATGCAGATACGCAGTATTTT.

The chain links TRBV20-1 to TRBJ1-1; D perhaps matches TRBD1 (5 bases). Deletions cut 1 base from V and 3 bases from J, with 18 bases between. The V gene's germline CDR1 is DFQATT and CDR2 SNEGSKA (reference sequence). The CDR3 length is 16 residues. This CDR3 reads CSARGPGAVTDTEAFF. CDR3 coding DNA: TGCAGTGCTAGAGGTCCCGGGGCGGTCACGGACACTGAAGCTTTCTTT.

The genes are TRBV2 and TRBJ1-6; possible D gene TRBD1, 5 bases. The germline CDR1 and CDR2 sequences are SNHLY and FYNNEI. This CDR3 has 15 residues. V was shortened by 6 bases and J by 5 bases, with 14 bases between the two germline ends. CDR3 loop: CASSWEGSHNSPLHF. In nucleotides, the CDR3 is TGTGCCAGCAGCTGGGAGGGGTCCCATAATTCACCCCTCCACTTT.

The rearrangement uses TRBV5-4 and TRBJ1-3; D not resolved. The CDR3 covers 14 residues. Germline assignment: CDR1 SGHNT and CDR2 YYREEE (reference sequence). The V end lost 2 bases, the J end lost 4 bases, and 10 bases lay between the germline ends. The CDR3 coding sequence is TGTGCCAGCAGCTTCGGGCAAACCGGAAACACCATATATTTT. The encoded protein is CASSFGQTGNTIYF.

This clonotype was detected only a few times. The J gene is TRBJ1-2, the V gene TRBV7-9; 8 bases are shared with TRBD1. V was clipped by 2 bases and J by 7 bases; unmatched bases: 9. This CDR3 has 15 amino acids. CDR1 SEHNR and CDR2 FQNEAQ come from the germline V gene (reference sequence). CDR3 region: CASSLSLQGALGYTF. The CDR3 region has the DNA TGTGCCAGCAGCTTATCTCTGCAGGGGGCGCTTGGCTACACCTTC.

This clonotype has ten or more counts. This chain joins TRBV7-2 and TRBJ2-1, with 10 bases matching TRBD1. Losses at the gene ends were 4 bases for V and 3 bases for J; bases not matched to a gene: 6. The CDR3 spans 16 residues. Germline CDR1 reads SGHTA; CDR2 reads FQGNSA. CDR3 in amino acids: CASSSRTGGSYNEQFF. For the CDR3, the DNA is TGTGCCAGCAGCTCTCGGACAGGGGGTAGCTACAATGAGCAGTTCTTC. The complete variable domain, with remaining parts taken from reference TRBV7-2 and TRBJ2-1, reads GAGVSQSPSNKVTEKGKDVELRCDPISGHTALYWYRQSLGQGLEFLIYFQGNSAPDKSGLPSDRFSAERTGGSVSTLTIQRTQQEDSAVYLCASSSRTGGSYNEQFFGPGTRLTVL.

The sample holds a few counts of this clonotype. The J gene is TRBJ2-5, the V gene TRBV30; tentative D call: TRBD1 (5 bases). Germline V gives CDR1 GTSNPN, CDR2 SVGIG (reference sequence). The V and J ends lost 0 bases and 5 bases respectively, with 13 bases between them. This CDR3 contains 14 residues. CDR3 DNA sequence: TGTGCCTGGAGTGTATTAGGGGCCCGGGAGACCCAGTACTTC. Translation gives CAWSVLGARETQYF.

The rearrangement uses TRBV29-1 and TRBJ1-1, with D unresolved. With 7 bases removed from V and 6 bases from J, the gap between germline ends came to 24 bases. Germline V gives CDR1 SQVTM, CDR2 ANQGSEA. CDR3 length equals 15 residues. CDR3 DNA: TGCAGCGCAAAGACGATGACCGGATGGAGGGCTGAAGCTTTCTTT. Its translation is CSAKTMTGWRAEAFF.

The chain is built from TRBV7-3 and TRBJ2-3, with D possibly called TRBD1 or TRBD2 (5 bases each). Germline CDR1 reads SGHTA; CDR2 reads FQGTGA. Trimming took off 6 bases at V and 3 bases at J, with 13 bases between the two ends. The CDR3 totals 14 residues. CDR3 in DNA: TGTGCCAGCAGGGGGGATATCACTACAGATACGCAGTATTTT. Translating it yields CASRGDITTDTQYF.